This T cell receptor (beta chain) was captured in a study of T-cell reconstitution after alpha-beta-depleted transplantation in children. Overall study results and limits: Several hundred expanded graft clones reportedly gave rise to the alpha-beta T cells present about two months after transplant. Elevated TCRbeta diversity at day 60 was traced, in some patients, to surviving recipient T cells and thymic progenitors. When one year had passed after transplant, most T-cell counts and diversity came from newly produced T cells.

This clonotype was counted ten times or more. As yet, its antigen is unknown. Germline CDR1 is MDHEN and CDR2 is SYDVKM. The CDR3 sequence is 18 residues long. V lost 4 bases and J lost 3; bases outside the gene matches: 15. Unique molecular identifiers were built into the TCRbeta library. TCRdb reprocessed the PCR reads via MiXCR and lists one record per CDR3 protein. The sample shows 150,000 to 250,000 distinct CDR3 sequences, about 6% of them seen only once. This sample comprised PBMCs, obtained before TCRalphabeta/CD19-depleted stem cell transplant. The TCR was taken from a girl under two years old with combined immunodeficiency, due to receive a stem cell transplant. This chain uses TRBV28 with TRBJ1-1; 9 bases map to TRBD1. The CDR3 DNA reads as TGTGCCAGCAGTTCGGTTAAGTCGGACAGGGGTTTTGACACTGAAGCTTTCTTT. This sequence encodes CASSSVKSDRGFDTEAFF.